These T cell receptor beta chains were read from a single sample in a study of blood T cell repertoires in COVID-19. Data came from immunoSEQ multiplex PCR; TCRdb stores just in-frame clones and leaves some out. The sample has some 66,000 clones; roughly 82% are singletons. What was sequenced was peripheral blood. These TCRs come from a man aged 55 to 70 with acute or convalescent COVID-19. Each CDR3 is given with its conserved first and last residue. A D gene is named only where the DNA matches it firmly. The size entry is marked missing in some rows and otherwise reads once, few, many or a size class.

D | J | size | V | DNA | CDR3
TRBD2 | TRBJ2-2 | NA | TRBV5-1 | TGCGCCAGCAACCCGAACCTTAGCGGGGGGCCTTCGAACACCGGGGAGCTGTTTTTT | CASNPNLSGGPSNTGELFF
TRBD1 | TRBJ1-2 | few | TRBV7-2 | TGTGCCAGCAGCTTAGTGAGGACAGGGGGAAACTATGGCTACACCTTC | CASSLVRTGGNYGYTF
TRBD1 | TRBJ1-3 | NA | TRBV7-6 | TGTGCCAGCAGCTCATACACAGGGGAAGGAAACACCATATATTTT | CASSSYTGEGNTIYF
NA | TRBJ2-1 | NA | TRBV24-1 | TGTGCCACCAACGGCGCGGGGGCTGAGCAGTTCTTC | CATNGAGAEQFF
NA | TRBJ1-1 | once | TRBV11-2 | TGTGCCAGCAGCCTAGTTGGACAGAACACTGAAGCTTTCTTT | CASSLVGQNTEAFF
TRBD1 | TRBJ1-1 | NA | TRBV18 | TGTGCCAGCTCACCAGGGACAGATAAGAACACTGAAGCTTTCTTT | CASSPGTDKNTEAFF
TRBD1 | TRBJ1-1 | NA | TRBV19 | TGTGCCAGTAGTAGGGGGAAGACAGGGGGAAACACTGAAGCTTTCTTT | CASSRGKTGGNTEAFF
NA | TRBJ1-3 | NA | TRBV4-3 | TGCGCCAGCAGCCAAGATGCTGACAGAAAGCGAGGAAACACCATATATTTT | CASSQDADRKRGNTIYF
TRBD2 | TRBJ2-7 | few | TRBV24-1 | TGTGCCGCACAAACTAGCGGGGACGACGAGCAGTACTTC | CAAQTSGDDEQYF
NA | TRBJ1-3 | NA | TRBV9 | TGTGCCAGCAACCCGGGAATCTCTGGAAACACCATATATTTT | CASNPGISGNTIYF
TRBD1 | TRBJ1-2 | NA | TRBV5-4 | TGTGCCAGCAGCTTGGATCCCAGGACAGGGTCTTATGGCTACACCTTC | CASSLDPRTGSYGYTF
TRBD1 | TRBJ1-5 | NA | TRBV30 | TGTGCCTGGGACAGGGGTAACAATCAGCCCCAGCATTTT | CAWDRGNNQPQHF
NA | TRBJ1-4 | NA | TRBV7-2 | TGTGCCAGCAGCTCGCGTCGGGCTAATGAAAAACTGTTTTTT | CASSSRRANEKLFF
NA | TRBJ2-3 | NA | TRBV7-2 | TGTGCCAGCAGCTTAGGAGGTGGAGTGGATACGCAGTATTTT | CASSLGGGVDTQYF
NA | TRBJ1-1 | once | TRBV18 | TGTGCCAGCTCACAGTCCCATTCAGGAAGTGGTACTGAAGCTTTCTTT | CASSQSHSGSGTEAFF
TRBD1 | TRBJ1-5 | NA | TRBV6-5 | TGTGCCAGCAGTCGGACAGGGGGGAGTCAGCCCCAGCATTTT | CASSRTGGSQPQHF
NA | TRBJ1-5 | NA | TRBV13 | TGTGCCAGCAGCTTAAAGGGGTCTGGTCAGCCCCAGCATTTT | CASSLKGSGQPQHF
NA | TRBJ1-3 | NA | TRBV6-5 | TGTGCCAGCGGACGGTCGGGGAATTCTGGAAACACCATATATTTT | CASGRSGNSGNTIYF
NA | TRBJ2-7 | NA | TRBV13 | TGTGCCAGCAGCTTAGACAGCAATAGCTACGAGCAGTACTTC | CASSLDSNSYEQYF
NA | TRBJ1-5 | NA | TRBV6-5 | TGTGCCAGCAGTCCAGACGGTCAGGTGGCCCAGCATTTT | CASSPDGQVAQHF